This paragraph covers one TCR beta chain sequence. What it binds is not known. The data were produced by immunoSEQ multiplex PCR, yet TCRdb's version contains in-frame clones alone and is incomplete. The sample has roughly 120,000 clones; less than 95% are singletons. Germline values: CDR1 KGHSH, CDR2 LQKENI. CDR3 length equals 14 residues. V was shortened by 2 bases and J by 5 bases, with 12 bases between the two germline ends. The entry originates in a study of graft-versus-host responses after intestinal transplantation. This receptor was taken from a human donor who received an intestinal transplant. Sample: unstimulated CD4+ T cells sorted from spleen or lymph node cells, taken before intestinal transplant. The chain employs TRBV18 and TRBJ2-5; D perhaps matches TRBD1 (6 bases). The CDR3 bases are TGTGCCAGCTCACCAGGCACAGGGTGGGAGACCCAGTACTTC. Its translation: CASSPGTGWETQYF.